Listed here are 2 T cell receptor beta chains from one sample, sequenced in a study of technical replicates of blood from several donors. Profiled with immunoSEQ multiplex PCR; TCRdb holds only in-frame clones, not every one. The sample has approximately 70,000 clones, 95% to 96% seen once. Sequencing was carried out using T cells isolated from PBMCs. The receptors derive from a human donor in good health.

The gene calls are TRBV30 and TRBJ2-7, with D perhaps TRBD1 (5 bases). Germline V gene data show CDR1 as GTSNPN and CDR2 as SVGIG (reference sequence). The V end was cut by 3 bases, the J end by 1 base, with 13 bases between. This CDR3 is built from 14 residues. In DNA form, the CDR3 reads TGTGCCTGGAGGAACAGGCTTACGTCCTACGAGCAGTACTTC. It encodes CAWRNRLTSYEQYF.

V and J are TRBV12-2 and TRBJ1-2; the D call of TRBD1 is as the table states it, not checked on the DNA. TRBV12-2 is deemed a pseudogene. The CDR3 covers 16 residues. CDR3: CASRFRRGTGDYGYTF. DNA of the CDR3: TGTGCAAGTCGCTTCCGCCGGGGGACAGGGGACTATGGCTACACCTTC.